This T cell receptor (beta chain) was captured by sequencing in a study of T cell responses to AZD1222 COVID-19 vaccine. Overall study: Investigators merged groups given second doses at roughly 4 or roughly 12 weeks.

Generated by immunoSEQ multiplex PCR, the TCRdb table keeps only in-frame clones and is missing some. This sample yields some 150,000 clones, of which approximately 89% are seen a single time; roughly 5% belongs to the top ten. Per germline, CDR1 MNHEY and CDR2 SVGAGI. The CDR3 consists of 14 residues. V was clipped by 6 bases and J by 4 bases; unmatched bases: 4. The receptor comes from an adult in good health. Sequenced here: peripheral blood, sampled on day 0 of AZD1222 vaccination. V gene TRBV6-5 combines with J gene TRBJ1-5; 9 positions agree with TRBD1. The CDR3 sequence is CASSGGTGNQPQHF. The CDR3 nucleotides are TGTGCCAGCAGCGGCGGGACAGGGAATCAGCCCCAGCATTTT.